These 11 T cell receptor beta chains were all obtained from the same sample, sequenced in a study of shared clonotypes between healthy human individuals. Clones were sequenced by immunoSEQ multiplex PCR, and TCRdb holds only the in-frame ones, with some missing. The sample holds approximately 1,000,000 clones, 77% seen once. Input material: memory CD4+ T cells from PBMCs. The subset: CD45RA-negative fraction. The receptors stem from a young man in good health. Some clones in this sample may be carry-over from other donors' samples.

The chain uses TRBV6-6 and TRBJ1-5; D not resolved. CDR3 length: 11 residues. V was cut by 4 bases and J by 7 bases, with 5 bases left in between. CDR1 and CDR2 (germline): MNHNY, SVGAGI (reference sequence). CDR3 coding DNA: TGTGCCAGCAGTTCCGGGCAGCCCCAGCATTTT. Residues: CASSSGQPQHF.

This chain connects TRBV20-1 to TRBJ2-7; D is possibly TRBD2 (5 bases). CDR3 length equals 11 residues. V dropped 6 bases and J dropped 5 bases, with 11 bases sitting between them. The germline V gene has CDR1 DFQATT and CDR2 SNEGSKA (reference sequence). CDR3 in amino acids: CSANDGNEQYF. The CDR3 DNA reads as TGCAGTGCCAACGACGGGAACGAGCAGTACTTC.

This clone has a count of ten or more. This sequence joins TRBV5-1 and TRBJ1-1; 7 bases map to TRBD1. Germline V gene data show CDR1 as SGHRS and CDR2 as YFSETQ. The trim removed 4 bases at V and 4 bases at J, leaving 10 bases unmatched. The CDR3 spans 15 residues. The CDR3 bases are TGCGCCAGCAGCGTGAGACAGGGTGCGGGCACTGAAGCTTTCTTT. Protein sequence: CASSVRQGAGTEAFF.

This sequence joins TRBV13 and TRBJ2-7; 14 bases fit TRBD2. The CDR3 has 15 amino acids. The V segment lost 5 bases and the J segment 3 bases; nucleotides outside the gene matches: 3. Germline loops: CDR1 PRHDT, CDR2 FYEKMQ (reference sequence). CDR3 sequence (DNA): TGTGCCAGCAGCCGGACTAGCGGGGGGCTCTACGAGCAGTACTTC. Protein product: CASSRTSGGLYEQYF.

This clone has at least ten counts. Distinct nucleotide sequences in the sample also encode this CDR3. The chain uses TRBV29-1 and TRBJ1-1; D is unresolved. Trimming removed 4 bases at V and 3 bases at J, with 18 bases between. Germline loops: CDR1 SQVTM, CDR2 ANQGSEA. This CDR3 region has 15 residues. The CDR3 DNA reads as TGCAGCGTTGCCCCGCATGGGGAGCGGGACACTGAAGCTTTCTTT. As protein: CSVAPHGERDTEAFF.

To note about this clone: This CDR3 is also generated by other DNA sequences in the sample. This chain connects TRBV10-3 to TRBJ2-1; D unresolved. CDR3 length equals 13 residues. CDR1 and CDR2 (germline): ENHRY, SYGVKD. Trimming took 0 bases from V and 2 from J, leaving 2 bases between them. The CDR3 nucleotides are TGTGCCATCAGTGAGTCGCCCTACAATGAGCAGTTCTTC. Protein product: CAISESPYNEQFF.

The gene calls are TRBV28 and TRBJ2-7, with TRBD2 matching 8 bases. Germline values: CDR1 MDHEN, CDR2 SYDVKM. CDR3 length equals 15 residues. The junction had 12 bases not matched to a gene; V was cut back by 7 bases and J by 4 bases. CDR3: CASTRGVAGIYEQYF. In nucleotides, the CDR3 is TGTGCCAGCACCCGAGGGGTAGCGGGAATTTACGAGCAGTACTTC. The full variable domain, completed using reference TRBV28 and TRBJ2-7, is DVKVTQSSRYLVKRTGEKVFLECVQDMDHENMFWYRQDPGLGLRLIYFSYDVKMKEKGDIPEGYSVSREKKERFSLILESASTNQTSMYLCASTRGVAGIYEQYFGPGTRLTVT.

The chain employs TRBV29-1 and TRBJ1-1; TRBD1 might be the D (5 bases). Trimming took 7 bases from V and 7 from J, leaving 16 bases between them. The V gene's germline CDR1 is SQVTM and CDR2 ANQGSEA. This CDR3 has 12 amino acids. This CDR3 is CSGLLGPLEAFF. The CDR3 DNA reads TGCAGCGGGTTATTGGGGCCCCTTGAAGCTTTCTTT.

In DNA form, the CDR3 reads TGTGCCAGCAGCGTCACTTGGGGGGAGACCCAGTACTTC. This encodes CASSVTWGETQYF. The J gene is TRBJ2-5, the V gene TRBV5-6; D is perhaps TRBD1 or TRBD2 (5 bases each). V lost 4 bases to trimming and J lost 5 bases, with 12 bases between them. CDR1 is SGHDT and CDR2 is YYEEEE in the germline V gene. This CDR3 comprises 13 residues.

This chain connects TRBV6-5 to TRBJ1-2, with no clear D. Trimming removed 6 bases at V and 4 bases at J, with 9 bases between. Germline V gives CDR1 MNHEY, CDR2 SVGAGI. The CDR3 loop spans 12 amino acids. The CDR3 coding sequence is TGTGCCAGCAGAAAAGGGTCCTATGGCTACACCTTC. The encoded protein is CASRKGSYGYTF.

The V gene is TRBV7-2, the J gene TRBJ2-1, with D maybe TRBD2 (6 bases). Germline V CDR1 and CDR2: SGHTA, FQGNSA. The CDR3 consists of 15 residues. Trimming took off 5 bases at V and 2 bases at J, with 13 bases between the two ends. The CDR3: CASSRTRDAYNEQFF. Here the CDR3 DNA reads TGTGCCAGCAGCCGAACGCGGGACGCCTACAATGAGCAGTTCTTC.